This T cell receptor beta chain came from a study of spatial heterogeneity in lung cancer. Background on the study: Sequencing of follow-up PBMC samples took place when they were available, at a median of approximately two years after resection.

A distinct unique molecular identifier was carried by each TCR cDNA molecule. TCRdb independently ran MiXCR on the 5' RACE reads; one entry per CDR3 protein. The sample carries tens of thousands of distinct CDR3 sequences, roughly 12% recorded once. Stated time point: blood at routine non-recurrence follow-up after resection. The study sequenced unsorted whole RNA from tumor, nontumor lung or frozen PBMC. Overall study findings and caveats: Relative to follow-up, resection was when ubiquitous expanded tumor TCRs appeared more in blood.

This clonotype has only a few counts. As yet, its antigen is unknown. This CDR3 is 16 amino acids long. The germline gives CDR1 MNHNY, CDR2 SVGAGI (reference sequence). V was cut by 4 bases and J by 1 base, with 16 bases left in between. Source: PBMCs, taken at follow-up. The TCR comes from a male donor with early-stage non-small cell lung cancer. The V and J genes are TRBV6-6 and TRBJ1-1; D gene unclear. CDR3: CASSSPTELWNTEAFF. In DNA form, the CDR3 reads TGTGCCAGCAGTTCCCCCACAGAGCTTTGGAACACTGAAGCTTTCTTT.